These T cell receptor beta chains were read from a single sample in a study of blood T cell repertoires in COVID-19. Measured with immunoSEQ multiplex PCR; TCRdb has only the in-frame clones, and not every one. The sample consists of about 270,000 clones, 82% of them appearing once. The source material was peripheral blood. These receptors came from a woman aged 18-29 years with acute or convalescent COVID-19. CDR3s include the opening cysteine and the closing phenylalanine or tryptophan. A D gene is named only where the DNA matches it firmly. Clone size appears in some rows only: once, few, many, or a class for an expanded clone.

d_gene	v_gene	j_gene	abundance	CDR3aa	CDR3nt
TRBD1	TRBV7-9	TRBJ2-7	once	CASSFTGDPSYEQYF	TGTGCCAGCAGCTTTACAGGGGACCCCTCCTACGAGCAGTACTTC
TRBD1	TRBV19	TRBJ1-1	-	CASSIDPTSSFQGAAFF	TGTGCCAGTAGTATAGATCCTACTTCAAGTTTTCAGGGGGCGGCTTTCTTT
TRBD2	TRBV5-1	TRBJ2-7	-	CASYSGSRDEQYF	TGCGCCAGTTATAGCGGGAGTAGGGACGAGCAGTACTTC
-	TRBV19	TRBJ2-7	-	CASSIVDRSYEQYF	TGTGCCAGTAGTATAGTCGACAGATCCTACGAGCAGTACTTC
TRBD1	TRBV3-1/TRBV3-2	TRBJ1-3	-	CASSQYGTGWSHSGNTIYF	TGTGCCAGCAGCCAATACGGGACAGGGTGGAGTCACTCTGGAAACACCATATATTTT
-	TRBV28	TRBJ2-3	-	CASSFRGGVLADTQYF	TGTGCCAGCAGTTTTAGGGGCGGGGTGCTCGCGGATACGCAGTATTTT
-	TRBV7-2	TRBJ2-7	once	CASSGLPNYEQYF	TGTGCCAGTTCGGGACTCCCAAACTACGAGCAGTACTTC
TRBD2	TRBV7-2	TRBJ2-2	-	CASSLGWRERTGELFF	TGTGCCAGCAGCTTAGGATGGCGGGAGCGTACCGGGGAGCTGTTTTTT
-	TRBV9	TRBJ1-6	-	CASSDQGNGSPLHF	TGTGCCAGCAGCGATCAGGGGAACGGATCACCCCTCCACTTT
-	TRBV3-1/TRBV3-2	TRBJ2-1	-	CASSQDRGSAVYNEQFF	TGTGCCAGCAGCCAAGATCGGGGTAGCGCGGTCTACAATGAGCAGTTCTTC
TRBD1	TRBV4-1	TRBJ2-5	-	CASSQGLGQGAETQYF	TGCGCCAGCAGCCAAGGATTAGGGCAGGGGGCTGAGACCCAGTACTTC
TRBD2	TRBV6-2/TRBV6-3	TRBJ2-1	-	CASSYSRLADEQFF	TGTGCCAGCAGTTACTCGAGACTAGCGGATGAGCAGTTCTTC
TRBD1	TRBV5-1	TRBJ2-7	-	CASSTGTAYEQYF	TGCGCCAGCAGCACGGGGACAGCCTACGAGCAGTACTTC
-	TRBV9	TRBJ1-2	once	CASSVAVGGNYGYTF	TGTGCCAGCAGCGTAGCTGTCGGAGGCAACTATGGCTACACCTTC
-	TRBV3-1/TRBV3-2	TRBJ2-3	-	CASSQNWGADTQYF	TGTGCCAGCAGCCAGAATTGGGGGGCAGATACGCAGTATTTT
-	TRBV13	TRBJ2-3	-	CASSLGLRADKSTDTQYF	TGTGCCAGCAGCTTAGGTCTTAGAGCGGATAAAAGCACAGATACGCAGTATTTT
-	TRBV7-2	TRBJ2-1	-	CASSLEFYSYNEQFF	TGTGCCAGCAGCTTAGAGTTTTACAGTTACAATGAGCAGTTCTTC
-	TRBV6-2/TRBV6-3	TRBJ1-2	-	CASSYSGGIYGYTF	TGTGCCAGCAGTTACTCGGGGGGGATCTATGGCTACACCTTC
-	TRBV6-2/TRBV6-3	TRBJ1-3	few	CASSYSTWSSGNTIYF	TGTGCCAGCAGTTACTCCACGTGGAGCTCTGGAAACACCATATATTTT
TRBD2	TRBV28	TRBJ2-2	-	CASSHASGRGTGELFF	TGTGCCAGCAGTCACGCTAGCGGGAGGGGCACCGGGGAGCTGTTTTTT
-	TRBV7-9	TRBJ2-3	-	CASSSGLLTSTDTQYF	TGTGCCAGCAGCTCGGGACTTTTAACTAGCACAGATACGCAGTATTTT
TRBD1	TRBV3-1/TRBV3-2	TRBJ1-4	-	CASSLRMTGAGEKLFF	TGTGCCAGCAGCCTTAGAATGACAGGGGCGGGCGAAAAACTGTTTTTT
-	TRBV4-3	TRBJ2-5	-	CASSQGGPQETQYF	TGCGCCAGCAGCCAAGGGGGCCCTCAAGAGACCCAGTACTTC
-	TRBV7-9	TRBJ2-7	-	CASSLRYEQYF	TGTGCCAGCAGCCTACGATACGAGCAGTACTTC
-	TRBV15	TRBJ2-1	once	CATSWDKRNEQFF	TGTGCCACCAGCTGGGACAAGAGAAATGAGCAGTTCTTC
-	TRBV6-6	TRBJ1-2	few	CASSPSLNRVENYGYTF	TGTGCCAGCAGTCCTTCCCTCAACAGGGTTGAAAACTATGGCTACACCTTC
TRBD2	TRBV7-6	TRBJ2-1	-	CASSLGTSGREGFF	TGTGCCAGCAGCTTAGGGACTAGCGGGAGGGAAGGGTTCTTC
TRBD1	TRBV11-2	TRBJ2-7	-	CASSIRTGAGEQYF	TGTGCCAGCAGCATCCGGACAGGGGCGGGCGAGCAGTACTTC
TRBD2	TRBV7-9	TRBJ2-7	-	CASRRGDEQYF	TGTGCCAGCAGGCGGGGGGACGAGCAGTACTTC
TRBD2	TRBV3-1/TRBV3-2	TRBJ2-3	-	CASSPPAPGLAGAGDTQYF	TGTGCCAGCAGCCCACCTGCTCCGGGACTAGCGGGAGCGGGAGATACGCAGTATTTT
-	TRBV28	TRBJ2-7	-	CASSSDIYEQYF	TGTGCCAGCAGTTCAGACATCTACGAGCAGTACTTC
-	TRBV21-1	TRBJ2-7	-	CASSHRAGPCSYEQYF	TGTGCCAGCAGCCATAGAGCAGGGCCTTGCTCCTACGAGCAGTACTTC
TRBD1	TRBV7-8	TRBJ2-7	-	CASSLTGSEQYF	TGTGCCAGCAGCTTGACAGGGAGCGAGCAGTACTTC
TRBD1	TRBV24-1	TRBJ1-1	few	CATSDGTGSNTEAFF	TGTGCCACCAGTGACGGGACAGGGTCGAACACTGAAGCTTTCTTT
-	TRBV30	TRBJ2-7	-	CAWSRGQTSYEQYF	TGTGCCTGGAGTCGTGGACAGACTTCCTACGAGCAGTACTTC
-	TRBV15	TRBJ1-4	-	CATSPKGAVNNEKLFF	TGTGCCACCAGCCCTAAAGGGGCAGTGAATAATGAAAAACTGTTTTTT
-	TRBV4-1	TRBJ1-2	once	CASSLEGQNYGYTF	TGCGCCAGCAGCCTCGAGGGCCAGAACTATGGCTACACCTTC
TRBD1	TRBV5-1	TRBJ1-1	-	CASSLPDRGLAFF	TGCGCCAGCAGCTTGCCCGACAGGGGGCTCGCTTTCTTT
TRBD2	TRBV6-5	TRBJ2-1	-	CASSYGGRAGAEQFF	TGTGCCAGCAGTTACGGCGGGAGGGCAGGGGCTGAGCAGTTCTTC
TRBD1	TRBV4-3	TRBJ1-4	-	CASSQELQGGGEKLFF	TGCGCCAGCAGCCAAGAATTACAGGGGGGAGGGGAAAAACTGTTTTTT
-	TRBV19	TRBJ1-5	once	CASSTQGYQPQHF	TGTGCCAGTAGTACACAGGGATATCAGCCCCAGCATTTT
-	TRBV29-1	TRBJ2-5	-	CSVRRQTQYF	TGCAGCGTTCGGCGGCAGACCCAGTACTTC
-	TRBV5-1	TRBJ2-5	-	CASSPFSQETQYF	TGCGCCAGCAGCCCTTTTTCTCAAGAGACCCAGTACTTC
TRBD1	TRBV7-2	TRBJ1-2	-	CASSRSGTDGYTF	TGTGCCAGCAGCCGATCAGGGACAGATGGCTACACCTTC
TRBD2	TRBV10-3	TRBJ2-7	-	CAISITGGLDEQYF	TGTGCCATCAGTATTACGGGAGGCCTTGACGAGCAGTACTTC
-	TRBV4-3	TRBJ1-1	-	CASSLGGEVNTEAFF	TGCGCCAGCAGCCTGGGGGGTGAGGTGAACACTGAAGCTTTCTTT
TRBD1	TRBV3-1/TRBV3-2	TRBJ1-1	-	CASSQDLAGGCPNTEAFF	TGTGCCAGCAGCCAAGATCTGGCAGGGGGCTGCCCGAACACTGAAGCTTTCTTT
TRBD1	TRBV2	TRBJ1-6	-	CASNSGQYNSPLHF	TGTGCCAGCAACTCGGGACAGTATAATTCACCCCTCCACTTT
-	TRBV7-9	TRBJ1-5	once	CASSPSGWGQPQHF	TGTGCCAGCAGCCCCTCGGGGTGGGGTCAGCCCCAGCATTTT
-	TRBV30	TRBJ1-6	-	CAWRTTMGSPLHF	TGTGCCTGGCGGACAACAATGGGTTCACCCCTCCACTTT
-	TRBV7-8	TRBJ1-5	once	CASSPDLSGGGSNQPQHF	TGTGCCAGCAGCCCCGACCTGTCGGGAGGTGGGAGCAATCAGCCCCAGCATTTT
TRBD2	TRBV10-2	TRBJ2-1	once	CASRTTSESYNEQFF	TGCGCCAGCAGAACAACTAGCGAAAGCTACAATGAGCAGTTCTTC
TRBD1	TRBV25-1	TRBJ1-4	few	CASSPTTGGEGEKLFF	TGTGCCAGCAGCCCCACCACAGGGGGGGAGGGTGAAAAACTGTTTTTT
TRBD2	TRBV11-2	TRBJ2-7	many	CASTRDYRYEQYF	TGTGCCAGCACCCGGGACTATCGATACGAGCAGTACTTC
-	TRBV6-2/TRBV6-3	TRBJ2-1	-	CASSYNLGASNEQFF	TGTGCCAGCAGTTACAACCTAGGCGCTTCCAATGAGCAGTTCTTC
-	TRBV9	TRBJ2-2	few	CASSASAGHTGELFF	TGTGCCAGCAGCGCCTCGGCAGGCCACACCGGGGAGCTGTTTTTT
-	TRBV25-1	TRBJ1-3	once	CASRDRSNTIYF	TGTGCCAGCAGGGACAGATCAAACACCATATATTTT